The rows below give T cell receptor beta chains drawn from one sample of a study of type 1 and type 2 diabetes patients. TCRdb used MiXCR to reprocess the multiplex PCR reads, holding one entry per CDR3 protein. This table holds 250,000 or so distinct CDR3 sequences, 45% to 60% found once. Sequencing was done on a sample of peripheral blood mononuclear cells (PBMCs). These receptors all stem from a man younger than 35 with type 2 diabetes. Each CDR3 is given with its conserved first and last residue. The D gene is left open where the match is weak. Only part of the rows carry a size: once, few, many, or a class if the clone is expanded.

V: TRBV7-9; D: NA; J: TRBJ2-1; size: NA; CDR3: CASSLRTDYNEQFF; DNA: TGTGCCAGCAGCCTAAGGACAGACTACAATGAGCAGTTCTTC
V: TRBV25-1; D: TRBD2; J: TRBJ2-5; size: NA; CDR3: CASGRGIGTQYF; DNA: TGTGCCAGCGGGAGGGGCATAGGGACCCAGTACTTC
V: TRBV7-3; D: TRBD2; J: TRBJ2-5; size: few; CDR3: CASSSGLAGAERETQYF; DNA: TGTGCCAGCAGCTCGGGACTAGCGGGCGCCGAACGGGAGACCCAGTACTTC
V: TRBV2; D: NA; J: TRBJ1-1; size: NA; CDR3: CAATGGTEAFF; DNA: TGTGCCGCGACGGGGGGCACTGAAGCTTTCTTT
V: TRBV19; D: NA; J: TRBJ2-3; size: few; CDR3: CASSNGNTQYF; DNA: TGTGCCAGTAGTAACGGAAATACGCAGTATTTT
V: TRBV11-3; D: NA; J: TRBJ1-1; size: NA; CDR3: CASSKAGGGNTEAFF; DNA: TGTGCCAGCAGTAAAGCGGGGGGAGGTAACACTGAAGCTTTCTTT
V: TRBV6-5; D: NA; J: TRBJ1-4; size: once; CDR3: CAISTNHEKLFF; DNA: TGTGCCATCAGCACCAATCATGAAAAACTGTTTTTT
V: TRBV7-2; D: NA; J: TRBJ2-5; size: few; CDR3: CASSEKVWQETQYF; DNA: TGTGCCAGCAGTGAGAAGGTTTGGCAAGAGACCCAGTACTTC
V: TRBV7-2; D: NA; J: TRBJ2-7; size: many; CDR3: CASSVDAGYEQYF; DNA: TGTGCCAGCAGCGTCGATGCGGGCTACGAGCAGTACTTC
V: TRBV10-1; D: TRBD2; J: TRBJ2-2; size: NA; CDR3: CASSSGNYTGELFF; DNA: TGCGCCAGCAGTAGCGGGAACTACACCGGGGAGCTGTTTTTT
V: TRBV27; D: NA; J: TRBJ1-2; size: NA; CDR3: CASSPLALREGYTF; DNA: TGTGCCAGCAGTCCCCTTGCGCTGAGGGAAGGCTACACCTTC
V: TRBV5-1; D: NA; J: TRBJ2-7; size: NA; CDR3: CASSWGRGRGAYEQYF; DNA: TGCGCCAGCAGCTGGGGCAGAGGAAGGGGTGCCTACGAGCAGTACTTC
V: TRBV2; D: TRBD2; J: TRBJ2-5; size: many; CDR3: CASSDGGGLWETQYF; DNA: TGTGCCAGCAGTGATGGGGGGGGTCTTTGGGAGACCCAGTACTTC
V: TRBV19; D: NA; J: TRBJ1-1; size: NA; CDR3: CASKRRGAYTEAFF; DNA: TGTGCCAGTAAGAGACGGGGGGCGTACACTGAAGCTTTCTTT
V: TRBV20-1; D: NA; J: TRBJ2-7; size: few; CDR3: CSAREDRLDEQYF; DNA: TGCAGTGCTAGAGAAGACAGACTGGACGAGCAGTACTTC
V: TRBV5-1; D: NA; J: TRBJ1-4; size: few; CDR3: CASKDGINEKLFF; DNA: TGCGCCAGCAAGGACGGAATAAATGAAAAACTGTTTTTT
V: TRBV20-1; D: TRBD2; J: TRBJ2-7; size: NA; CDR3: CSAETSGRPSSYEQYF; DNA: TGCAGTGCCGAGACGAGCGGGAGACCCAGCTCCTACGAGCAGTACTTC
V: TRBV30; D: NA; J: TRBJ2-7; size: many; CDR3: CAWSVGPSEQYF; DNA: TGTGCCTGGAGTGTGGGACCTTCCGAGCAGTACTTC
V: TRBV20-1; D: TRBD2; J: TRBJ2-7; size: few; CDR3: CSAISGRWASYEQYF; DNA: TGCAGTGCTATTAGCGGGAGGTGGGCCTCCTACGAGCAGTACTTC
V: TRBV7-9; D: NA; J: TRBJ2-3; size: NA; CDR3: CASGPVGSNTDTQYF; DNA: TGTGCCAGCGGCCCTGTGGGTTCTAACACAGATACGCAGTATTTT
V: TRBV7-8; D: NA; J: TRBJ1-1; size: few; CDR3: CASSLREGRVEAFF; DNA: TGTGCCAGCAGCTTACGGGAGGGAAGAGTGGAAGCTTTCTTT
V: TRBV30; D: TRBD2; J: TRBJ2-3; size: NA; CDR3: CAWGGLALTDTQYF; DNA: TGTGCCTGGGGTGGACTAGCACTCACAGATACGCAGTATTTT
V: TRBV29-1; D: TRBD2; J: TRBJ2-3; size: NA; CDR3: CSVDPTAGGRTDTQYF; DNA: TGCAGCGTAGATCCGACAGCGGGAGGTAGAACGGATACGCAGTATTTT
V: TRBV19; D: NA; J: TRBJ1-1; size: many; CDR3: CASSIRHMNTEAFF; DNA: TGTGCCAGTAGTATTCGGCACATGAACACTGAAGCTTTCTTT
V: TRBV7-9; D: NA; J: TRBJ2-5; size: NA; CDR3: CASSQAEGRETQYF; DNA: TGTGCCAGCAGCCAAGCGGAAGGCCGAGAGACCCAGTACTTC
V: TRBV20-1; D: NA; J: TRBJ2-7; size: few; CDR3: CSARSFLRPYEQYF; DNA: TGCAGTGCTAGATCGTTTCTCAGACCCTACGAGCAGTACTTC
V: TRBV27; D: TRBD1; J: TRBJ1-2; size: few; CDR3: CASSNRGGDYGYTF; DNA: TGTGCCAGCAGCAACCGAGGGGGCGACTATGGCTACACCTTC
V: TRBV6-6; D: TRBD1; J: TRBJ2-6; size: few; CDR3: CASSYSQDRSRANVLTF; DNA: TGTGCCAGCAGTTACTCGCAGGACAGGTCTCGGGCCAACGTCCTGACTTTC
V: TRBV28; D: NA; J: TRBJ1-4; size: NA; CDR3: CASNAGGVTNEKLFF; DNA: TGTGCCAGCAACGCGGGGGGGGTAACTAATGAAAAACTGTTTTTT
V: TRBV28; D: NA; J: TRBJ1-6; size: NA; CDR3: CASTGTGRAKGF; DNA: TGTGCCAGCACCGGCACGGGACGTGCGAAGGGCTTT
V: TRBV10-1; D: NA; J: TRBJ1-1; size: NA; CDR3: CAISEIKGRTEAFF; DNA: TGTGCCATCAGTGAGATAAAGGGACGCACTGAAGCTTTCTTT
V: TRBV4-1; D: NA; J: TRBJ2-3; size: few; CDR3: CASSQDGDTQYF; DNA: TGCGCCAGCAGCCAAGATGGAGATACGCAGTATTTT
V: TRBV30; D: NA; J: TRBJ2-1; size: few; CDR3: CAWSVTGYNEQFF; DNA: TGTGCCTGGAGTGTAACGGGATACAATGAGCAGTTCTTC
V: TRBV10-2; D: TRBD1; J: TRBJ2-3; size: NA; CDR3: CASSDLTGGGTDTQYF; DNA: TGCGCCAGCAGTGACTTGACAGGGGGCGGCACAGATACGCAGTATTTT
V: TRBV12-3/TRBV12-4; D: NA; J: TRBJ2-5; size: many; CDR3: CASSPPGQETQYF; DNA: TGTGCCAGCAGCCCCCCGGGCCAAGAGACCCAGTACTTC
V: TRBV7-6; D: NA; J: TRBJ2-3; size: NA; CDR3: CASSLETTDTQYF; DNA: TGTGCCAGCAGCTTAGAAACTACAGATACGCAGTATTTT
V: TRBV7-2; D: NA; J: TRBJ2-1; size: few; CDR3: CASSWSGQYNEQFF; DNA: TGTGCCAGCAGCTGGTCTGGACAGTACAATGAGCAGTTCTTC
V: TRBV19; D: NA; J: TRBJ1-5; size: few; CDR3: CASSARRYGVASNQPQHF; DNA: TGTGCCAGTAGTGCCAGGAGGTATGGGGTGGCGAGCAATCAGCCCCAGCATTTT
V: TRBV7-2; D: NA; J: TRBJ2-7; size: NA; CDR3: CASSLGKYYEQYF; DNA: TGTGCCAGCAGTTTGGGCAAGTACTACGAGCAGTACTTC
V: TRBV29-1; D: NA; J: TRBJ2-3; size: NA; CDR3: CSVVYRENGDTQYF; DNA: TGCAGCGTTGTATACAGGGAGAATGGAGATACGCAGTATTTT
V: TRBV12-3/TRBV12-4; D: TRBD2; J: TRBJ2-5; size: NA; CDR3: CASSYVLAGGETQYF; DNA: TGTGCCAGCAGTTACGTCCTAGCGGGGGGAGAGACCCAGTACTTC
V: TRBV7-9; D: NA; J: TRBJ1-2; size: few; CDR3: CASSLTAQSYGYTF; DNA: TGTGCCAGCAGCTTAACAGCTCAGAGCTATGGCTACACCTTC
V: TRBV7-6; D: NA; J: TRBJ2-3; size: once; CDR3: CANTTKGDTQYF; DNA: TGTGCCAACACCACGAAGGGGGATACGCAGTATTTT
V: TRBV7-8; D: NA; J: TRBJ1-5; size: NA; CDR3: CASSSATDNQPQHF; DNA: TGTGCCAGCAGTAGCGCGACAGACAATCAGCCCCAGCATTTT
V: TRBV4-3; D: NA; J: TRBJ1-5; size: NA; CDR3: CASSQEKEGVYPQHF; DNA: TGCGCCAGCAGCCAAGAGAAGGAAGGTGTATACCCCCAGCATTTT
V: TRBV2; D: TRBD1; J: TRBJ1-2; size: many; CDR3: CASSGRTGISDYTF; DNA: TGTGCCAGCAGTGGGAGGACAGGGATTAGCGACTACACCTTC
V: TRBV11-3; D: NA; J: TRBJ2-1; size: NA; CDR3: CASSSHNRGGEQFF; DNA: TGTGCCAGCAGCTCGCACAACCGTGGGGGTGAGCAGTTCTTC
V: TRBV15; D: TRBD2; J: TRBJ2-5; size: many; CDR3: CATSRGGLAGATQETQYF; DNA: TGTGCCACCAGCAGAGGGGGACTAGCGGGGGCAACGCAAGAGACCCAGTACTTC
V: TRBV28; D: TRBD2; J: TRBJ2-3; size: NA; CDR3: CASSFLAGLQPGTQYF; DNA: TGTGCCAGCAGTTTCCTAGCGGGTCTCCAGCCGGGTACGCAGTATTTT
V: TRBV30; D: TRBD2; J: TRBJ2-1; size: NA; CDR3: CAWSVGREGLNEQFF; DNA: TGTGCCTGGAGTGTTGGGCGGGAGGGCCTCAATGAGCAGTTCTTC
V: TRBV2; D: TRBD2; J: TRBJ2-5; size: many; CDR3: CASSVAGGLHETQYF; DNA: TGTGCCAGCAGTGTGGCGGGGGGGCTCCACGAGACCCAGTACTTC
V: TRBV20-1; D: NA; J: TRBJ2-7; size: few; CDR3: CSAPLPDRTYRLEQYF; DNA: TGCAGTGCTCCACTCCCCGACAGGACATACCGGCTCGAGCAGTACTTC
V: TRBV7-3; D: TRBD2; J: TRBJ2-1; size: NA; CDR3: CASSQSGGRFDEQFF; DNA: TGTGCCAGCAGCCAATCTGGCGGGAGATTTGATGAGCAGTTCTTC
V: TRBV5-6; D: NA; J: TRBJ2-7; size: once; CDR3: CASTFTHGPSYEQYF; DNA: TGTGCCAGCACCTTCACCCACGGACCCTCCTACGAGCAGTACTTC
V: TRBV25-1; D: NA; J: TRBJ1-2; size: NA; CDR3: CASSELEGYTF; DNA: TGTGCCAGCAGTGAACTTGAAGGCTACACCTTC
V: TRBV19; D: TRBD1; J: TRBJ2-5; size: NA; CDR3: CASSRGQGWTFLQETQYF; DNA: TGTGCCAGTAGTCGGGGACAGGGGTGGACGTTCCTTCAAGAGACCCAGTACTTC
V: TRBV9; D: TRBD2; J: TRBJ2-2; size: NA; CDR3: CASSVEWGGGNTGELFF; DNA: TGTGCCAGCAGCGTAGAGTGGGGGGGAGGCAACACCGGGGAGCTGTTTTTT